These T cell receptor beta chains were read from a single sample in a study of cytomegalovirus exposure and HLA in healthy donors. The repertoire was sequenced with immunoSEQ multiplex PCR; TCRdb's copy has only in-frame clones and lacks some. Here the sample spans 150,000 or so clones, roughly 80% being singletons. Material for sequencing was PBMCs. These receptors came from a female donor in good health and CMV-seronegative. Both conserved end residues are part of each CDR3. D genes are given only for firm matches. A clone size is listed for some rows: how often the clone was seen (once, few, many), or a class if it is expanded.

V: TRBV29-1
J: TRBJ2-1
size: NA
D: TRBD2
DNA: TGCAGCGTTGAAGCCTCCGGGACTAGCGGGGGGGCTTCCTACAATGAGCAGTTCTTC
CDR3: CSVEASGTSGGASYNEQFF

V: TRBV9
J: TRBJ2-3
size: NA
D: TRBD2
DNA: TGTGCCAGCAGTGAAGCGGGGAGGCCTACAGATACGCAGTATTTT
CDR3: CASSEAGRPTDTQYF

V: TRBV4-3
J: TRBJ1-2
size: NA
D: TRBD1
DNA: TGCGCCAGCAGCCAAGAAGGGACAGTCTCCACCTTC
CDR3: CASSQEGTVSTF

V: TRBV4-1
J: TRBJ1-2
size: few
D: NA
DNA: TGCGCCAGCAGCCCGACAGGTCCCCTTTTTGGTGGCTACACCTTC
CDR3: CASSPTGPLFGGYTF

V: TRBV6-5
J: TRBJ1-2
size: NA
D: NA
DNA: TGTGCCAGCAGTTACTCGCGAGGGGGAGCCTATGGCTACACCTTC
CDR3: CASSYSRGGAYGYTF

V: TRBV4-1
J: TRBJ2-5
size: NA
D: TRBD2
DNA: TGCGCCAGCAGCCAAGACTGGCGGGGGGCGGAAGAGACCCAGTACTTC
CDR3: CASSQDWRGAEETQYF

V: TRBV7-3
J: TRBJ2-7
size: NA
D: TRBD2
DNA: TGTGCCAGCAGCGTCGCGCCGGGACTAGCAGGAGAGCAGTACTTC
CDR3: CASSVAPGLAGEQYF

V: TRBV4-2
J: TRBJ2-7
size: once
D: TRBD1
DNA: TGTGCCAGCAGTAACAGGGGTAGCTCCTACGAGCAGTACTTC
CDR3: CASSNRGSSYEQYF

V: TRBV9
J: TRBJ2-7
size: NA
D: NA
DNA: TGTGCCAGCAGCGTAGACACCTTCTCCTACGAGCAGTACTTC
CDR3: CASSVDTFSYEQYF

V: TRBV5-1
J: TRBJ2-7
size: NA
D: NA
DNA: TGCGCCAGCAGCTTCGGGACTGAAACCTACGAGCGGTACTTC
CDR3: CASSFGTETYERYF

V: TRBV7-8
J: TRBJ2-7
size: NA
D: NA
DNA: TGTGCCAGCAGCCCCCGGGACACCTCCTACGAGCAGTACTTC
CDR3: CASSPRDTSYEQYF

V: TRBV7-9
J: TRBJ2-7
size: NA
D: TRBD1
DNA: TGTGCCAGCAGCCCCTGGACAGGGTTAAGCTCCTACGAGCAGTACTTC
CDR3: CASSPWTGLSSYEQYF

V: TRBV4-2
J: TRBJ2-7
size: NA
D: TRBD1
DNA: TGTGCCAGCAGCCAAGAGTGGCTTTCTGGGACAGCCCCTACGACGCAGTACTTC
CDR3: CASSQEWLSGTAPTTQYF

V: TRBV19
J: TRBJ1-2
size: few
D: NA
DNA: TGTGCCAGTAGTGTCTATGCGGGGGAGAACTATGGCTACACCTTC
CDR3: CASSVYAGENYGYTF

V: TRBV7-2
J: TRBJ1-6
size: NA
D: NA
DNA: TGTGCCAGCAGCTTCCCCCCCCAGGGATATAATTCACCCCTCCACTTT
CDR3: CASSFPPQGYNSPLHF

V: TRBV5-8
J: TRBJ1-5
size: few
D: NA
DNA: TGTGCCAGCAGCTGGACAAGGGGCGTCAATCAGCCCCAGCATTTT
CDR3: CASSWTRGVNQPQHF

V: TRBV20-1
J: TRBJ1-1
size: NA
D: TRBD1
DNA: TGCAGTCCACAGGGGCACACTGAAGCTTTCTTT
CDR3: CSPQGHTEAFF